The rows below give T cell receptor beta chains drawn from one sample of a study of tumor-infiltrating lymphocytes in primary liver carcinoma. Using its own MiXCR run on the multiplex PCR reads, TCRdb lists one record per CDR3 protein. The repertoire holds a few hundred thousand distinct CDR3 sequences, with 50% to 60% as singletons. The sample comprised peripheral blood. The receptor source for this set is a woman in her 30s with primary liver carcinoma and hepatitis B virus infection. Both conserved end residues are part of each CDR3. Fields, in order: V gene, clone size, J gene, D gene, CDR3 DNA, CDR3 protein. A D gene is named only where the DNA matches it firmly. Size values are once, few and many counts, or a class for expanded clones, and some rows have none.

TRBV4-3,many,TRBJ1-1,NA,TGCGCCAGCAGCCAAGAAAAGGTTACCATGAACACTGAAGCTTTCTTT,CASSQEKVTMNTEAFF
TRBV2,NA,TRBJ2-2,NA,TGTGCCAGCAGTGATCTGATAGAAAGATCCGGGGAGCTGTTTTTT,CASSDLIERSGELFF
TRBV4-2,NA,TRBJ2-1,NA,TGTGCCAGCAGCCAAGATTCGGCAGGGAACAATGAGCAGTTCTTC,CASSQDSAGNNEQFF
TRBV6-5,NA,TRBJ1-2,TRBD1,TGTGCCAGCAGGGGGGACAGATTTAACCATGGCTACACCTTC,CASRGDRFNHGYTF
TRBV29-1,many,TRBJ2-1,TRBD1,TGCAGCGTTGAAGGTCGGGACAGGGGGCTGTATGAGCAGTTCTTC,CSVEGRDRGLYEQFF
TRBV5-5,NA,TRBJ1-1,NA,TGTGCCAGCAGCTGGGCAAGGGACACTGAAGCTTTCTTT,CASSWARDTEAFF
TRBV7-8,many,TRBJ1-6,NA,TGTGCCAGCAGCCTGCTAACGATGCAGTCACCCCTCCACTTT,CASSLLTMQSPLHF
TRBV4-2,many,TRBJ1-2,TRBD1,TGTGCCAGCAGCCCGACAGGGGGATATAACTATGGCTACACCTTC,CASSPTGGYNYGYTF
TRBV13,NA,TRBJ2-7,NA,TGTGCCAGCAGCCCTTGGATAGGTTCCTACGAGCAGTACTTC,CASSPWIGSYEQYF
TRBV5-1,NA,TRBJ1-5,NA,TGCGCCAGCAGCCCTCAGGGTGGGAGTCAGCCCCAGCATTTT,CASSPQGGSQPQHF
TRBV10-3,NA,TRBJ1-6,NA,TGTGCCGTCAGTCCTCAGGCGGAGTCACCCCTCCACTTT,CAVSPQAESPLHF
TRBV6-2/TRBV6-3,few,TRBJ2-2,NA,TGTGCCAGCCGAAATACGGGGAACACCGGGGAGCTGTTTTTT,CASRNTGNTGELFF
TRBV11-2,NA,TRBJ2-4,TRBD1,TGTGCCAGCAGCCGACAGGGCAGGGAAAACGTTCAGTACTTC,CASSRQGRENVQYF
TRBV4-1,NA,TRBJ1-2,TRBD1,TGCGCCAGCGGCCAGGGACAGGGGGGCTATGGCTACGCCTTC,CASGQGQGGYGYAF
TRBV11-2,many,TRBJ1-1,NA,TGTGCCAGCAGCTCTTTAGGGTTCACTGAAGCTTTCTTT,CASSSLGFTEAFF
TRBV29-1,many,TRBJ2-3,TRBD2,TGCAGCGTCAGGACTAGCGGGGCAGGGGATACGCAGTATTTT,CSVRTSGAGDTQYF
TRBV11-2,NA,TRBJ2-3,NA,TGTGCCAGCAGCCTCGGGGGAAGGAGCACAGATACGCAGTGTTTT,CASSLGGRSTDTQCF
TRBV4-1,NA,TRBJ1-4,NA,TGCGCCAGCAGCCAAGATCCCATCTCGGGGGAAAAACTGTTTTTT,CASSQDPISGEKLFF
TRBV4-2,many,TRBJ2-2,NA,TGTGCCAGCAGCCAAGAACTACTAGAATCCGGGGAGCTGTTTTTT,CASSQELLESGELFF
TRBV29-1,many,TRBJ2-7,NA,TGCAGCGTCCTGAGGGACGAGCAGTACTTC,CSVLRDEQYF
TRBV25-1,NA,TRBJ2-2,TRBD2,TGTGCCAGCAGTGTGAGTACGGGAGGGAGCAAGGAGCTGTTTTTT,CASSVSTGGSKELFF
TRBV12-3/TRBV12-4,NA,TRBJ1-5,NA,TGTGCCAGCAGTTTTGGGATCGCGCCAGGGCAGCCCCAGCATTTT,CASSFGIAPGQPQHF
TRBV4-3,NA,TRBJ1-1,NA,TGCGCCAGCAGCCAAGACCAGTTTCGGTTGACCACTGAAGCTTTCTTT,CASSQDQFRLTTEAFF
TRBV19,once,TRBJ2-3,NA,TGTGCCAGTAGGAGGATCATCACAGATACGCAGTATTTT,CASRRIITDTQYF
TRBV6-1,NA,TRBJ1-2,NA,TGTGCCAGCAGTGAAATAGGACGGGCTGAACGTTACACCTTC,CASSEIGRAERYTF
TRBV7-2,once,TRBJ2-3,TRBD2,TGTGCCAGCCCGGGGGGGAGGGTCCTCACAGATACGCAGTATTTT,CASPGGRVLTDTQYF
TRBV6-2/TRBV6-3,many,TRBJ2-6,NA,TGTGCCAGCAGTTATCTTTCCTCTGGGGCCAACGTCCTGACTTTC,CASSYLSSGANVLTF
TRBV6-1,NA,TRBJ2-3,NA,TGTGCCAGCAGCACACGGTGGGGTGTAGCTCCACCAGGGACGCAGTATTTT,CASSTRWGVAPPGTQYF
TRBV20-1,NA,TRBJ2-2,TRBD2,TGCAGTGCTCTGACTAGCGGGAGTGGAGGGGAGCTGTTTTTT,CSALTSGSGGELFF
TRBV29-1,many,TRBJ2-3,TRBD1,TGCAGCGTTGACGACCGACAGGGAAGCACAGATACGCAGTATTTT,CSVDDRQGSTDTQYF
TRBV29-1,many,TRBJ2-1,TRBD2,TGCAGCGTTTGGGGGGGGACTAGCGGGGCCAATGAGCAGTTCTTC,CSVWGGTSGANEQFF
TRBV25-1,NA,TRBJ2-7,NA,TGTGCCAGCAGTGAACAGGGGGGGAGAACCTACGAGCAGTACTTC,CASSEQGGRTYEQYF
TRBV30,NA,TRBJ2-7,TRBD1,TGTGCCTGGAGGCGGCAGGGGGTGGGAACTTACGAGCAGCACTTC,CAWRRQGVGTYEQHF
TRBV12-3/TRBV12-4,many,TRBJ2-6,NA,TGTGCCAGCAGTATGAGGGAGGTCACTGGGGCCAACGTCCTGACTTTC,CASSMREVTGANVLTF
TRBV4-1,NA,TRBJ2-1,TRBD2,TGCGTCAGCAGCCAAGGCTTTACTAGCGGGAGGTATGAGCGGTTCTTC,CVSSQGFTSGRYERFF
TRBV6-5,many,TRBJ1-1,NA,TGTGCCAGCAGTTACTCTGCTGGTTTGAACACTGAAGCTTTCTTT,CASSYSAGLNTEAFF
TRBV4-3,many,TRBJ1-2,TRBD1,TGCGCCAGCAGCCAAGATGGGGGTAACAGGGGAGTTGGGAACTATGGCTACACCTTC,CASSQDGGNRGVGNYGYTF
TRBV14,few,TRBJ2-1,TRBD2,TGTGCCAGCAGCCAAACCGGGACTAGCGGCTACAATGAGCAGTTCTTC,CASSQTGTSGYNEQFF
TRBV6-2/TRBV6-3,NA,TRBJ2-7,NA,TGTGCCAGCAGTTACTCCCCCCGGGTTGCATTCTACGAGCAGTACTTC,CASSYSPRVAFYEQYF
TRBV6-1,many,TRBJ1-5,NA,TGTGCCAGCAAGGGAGGGCTCAATCAGCCCCAGCATTTT,CASKGGLNQPQHF
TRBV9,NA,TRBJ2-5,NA,TGTGCCAGCAGCGTAGGCCAGGCCCTCCAAGAGACCCAGTACTTC,CASSVGQALQETQYF
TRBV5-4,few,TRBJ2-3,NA,TGTGCCAGCAGCTTGGACGTGGGGTTCGGGGCGGATACGCAGTATTTT,CASSLDVGFGADTQYF
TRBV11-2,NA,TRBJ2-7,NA,TGTGCCAGCAGCTTAAGTGGCAGGAGGTTAGATGAGCAGTACTTC,CASSLSGRRLDEQYF
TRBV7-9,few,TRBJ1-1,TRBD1,TGTGCCAGCAGCTTGGAAGGGGGCGCTGAAGCTTTCTTT,CASSLEGGAEAFF
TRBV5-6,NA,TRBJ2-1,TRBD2,TGTGCCAGCAGCCCCCGGACTAGCGGGACCCGCTTAACCAATGAGCAGTTCTTC,CASSPRTSGTRLTNEQFF
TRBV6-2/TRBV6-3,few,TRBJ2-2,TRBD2,TGTGCCAGCAGTTACTCCAGAGGGACTAGCGGGAAACTTTTGAACACCGGGGAGCTGTTTTTT,CASSYSRGTSGKLLNTGELFF
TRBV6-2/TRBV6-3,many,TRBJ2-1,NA,TGTGCCAGCGGAGATGGACCTACACCGCAGTTCTTC,CASGDGPTPQFF
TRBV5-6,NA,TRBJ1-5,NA,TGTGCCAGCAGCTTGGGGGGTGCGCGCCGGCCCCAGCATTTT,CASSLGGARRPQHF
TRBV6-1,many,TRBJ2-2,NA,TGTGCCAGCAGGAAAAACAGGGAAGGGGCCGGGGAGCTGTTTTTT,CASRKNREGAGELFF
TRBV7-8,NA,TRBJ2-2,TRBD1,TGTGCCAGCAGGACTGCCTCCGGGACAGACTACACCGGGGAGCTGTTCTTT,CASRTASGTDYTGELFF
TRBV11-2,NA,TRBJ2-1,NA,TGTGTCGGCACCCTATACGAGGGCAGCTCCTACAATGAGCAGTTCTTC,CVGTLYEGSSYNEQFF
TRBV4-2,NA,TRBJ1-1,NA,TGTGCCAGCAGCCGAGATAGTTCAGCAATGAGCACTGAAGCTTTCTTT,CASSRDSSAMSTEAFF
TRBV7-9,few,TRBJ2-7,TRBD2,TGTGCCAGCAGCTTCGGGTGGGGACTAGCGGTCGAGCAGTACTTC,CASSFGWGLAVEQYF